Given below is one TCR beta chain in context. Its antigen is not yet known. Qualities for individual bases were not recorded, and no much larger clone is one base off. The germline V gene supplies CDR1 KGHDR and CDR2 SFDVKD. The junction carries 9 bases between V and J, which are trimmed by 4 bases and 3 bases respectively. The CDR3 sequence holds 14 residues, the cysteine and phenylalanine included. Here the CDR3 DNA is all that survives: 42 bases in frame from base 1. The data stem from a study of blood T cell repertoires in COVID-19 (dated by TCRdb to the early 2020s). Broadly, across the study: Collaborator samples came from the United States, Italy and Spain and covered acute and convalescent phases of COVID-19. The prospective study material was composed of cDNA or gDNA derived from T cells, B-cell-depleted T cells, or PBMCs. Subjects who had been exposed to COVID-19, were actively infected with it, or had recovered from it provided the deeply sampled blood TCRbeta repertoires that made up the dataset. The repertoires were made available in a free public database intended to serve as a resource for research on the immune response to SARS-CoV-2. The samples were drawn from two sources: the first 160 participants of the ongoing ImmuneRACE study, and 1,254 subjects contributed by 6 global collaborators. The sample metadata nearly always contained a de-identified subject ID, COVID-19 status, age in years and sex. Where HLA class I and class II types were available, the types were taken from metadata supplied by the sample provider, not from assay-based typing. Findings and caveats that apply to the study as a whole: Clinical and demographic metadata were provided uncurated, with the amount varying by source and participant.

The collaborating institutions used their own protocols to collect whole blood in K2EDTA tubes. For TCRbeta analysis, collaborators shipped samples in one of three forms: frozen whole blood, isolated PBMCs, or DNA extracted from either of those sample types. TCRbeta CDR3 regions were amplified from genomic DNA using the immunoSEQ Assay, a bias-controlled multiplex PCR. In the authors' own workflow: Nucleated cell counts per sample were estimated from amplification of reference gene primers within the assay. Sequence reads were collapsed and filtered to measure the absolute abundance of every unique TCRbeta CDR3 rearrangement. For each sample, productive Simpson clonality was calculated as the square root of Simpson's diversity index over productive rearrangements. The clones in this table, taken by TCRdb from immuneACCESS, are in-frame only. Not every clone is retained; where verified, under half of the shortfall comes from an unresolved V gene, and the cause of the rest is unknown. The DNA gave D and trimming, while V, J and clone size come from that table. The sample has about 190,000 clones on record, 65% to 80% of them singletons. The ten largest account for roughly an eighth of the sample.

The source of this sequence is a woman aged 45-60 years with acute or convalescent COVID-19. The specimen was peripheral blood. The sequence is built from TRBV24-1 and TRBJ2-1, with the D gene uncertain. At the DNA level, the sequence is TGTGCCACCAGTGACGCTACCAACTACAATGAGCAGTTCTTC. The translation is CATSDATNYNEQFF.